The clone carrying this T cell receptor beta chain was observed many times. This record belongs to a study of neurological immune-mediated disorders. The CDR3 consists of 17 residues. V lost 6 bases to trimming and J lost 0 bases, with 22 bases between them. Looked up from germline, CDR1 is DFQATT and CDR2 is SNEGSKA (reference sequence). TCRdb itself ran the 5' RACE reads through MiXCR, one entry per CDR3 protein. The data hold roughly 80,000 distinct CDR3 sequences, with over 9% observed a single time. V is TRBV20-1 and J is TRBJ2-3; no firm D call. Sequencing input: PBMCs. This receptor was taken from a man aged 35 to 55 in good health. This CDR3 is CSAIPLILVTSTDTQYF. The CDR3 coding sequence is TGCAGTGCCATCCCCCTGATCCTAGTTACTAGCACAGATACGCAGTATTTT.